This T cell receptor beta chain is from a study of T cell responses to AZD1222 COVID-19 vaccine. Whole-study results and caveats: Donors, mostly white British, included more females; clonal diversity was possibly underestimated.

CDR1 and CDR2 from the germline V gene are SEHNR and FQNEAQ (reference sequence). There are 18 residues in the CDR3. V lost 1 base, J lost 0 bases, and 13 bases lay in between. Measured with immunoSEQ multiplex PCR; TCRdb has only the in-frame clones, and not every one. The data contain 120,000 or so clones, about 94% of them singletons. With respect to this clone: Its antigen is undetermined.

The sample consisted of peripheral blood, taken 28 days after the second AZD1222 dose. The gene calls are TRBV7-9 and TRBJ2-6; D might be TRBD1 (6 bases). The receptor's source is an adult who received the AZD1222 COVID-19 vaccine. The CDR3: CASSLEAGVVSGANVLTF. In DNA form, the CDR3 reads TGTGCCAGCAGCTTAGAGGCAGGGGTAGTCTCTGGGGCCAACGTCCTGACTTTC.